The 5 T cell receptor beta chains below were found in one sample sequenced in a study of early T cells in non-severe SARS-CoV-2 infection. TCRdb itself ran the 5' RACE reads through MiXCR, one entry per CDR3 protein. The sample has approximately 76,000 distinct CDR3 sequences, approximately 13% seen once. Sample: whole blood. These receptors all come from an adult who was a healthcare worker with PCR-confirmed SARS-CoV-2 infection or an uninfected control (not recorded which).

This clonotype was counted ten times or more. The rearrangement joins TRBV7-9 to TRBJ2-3; D remains unclear. The germline V and J ends were trimmed by 5 bases and 5 bases, with 8 bases remaining between them. The V gene's germline CDR1 is SEHNR and CDR2 FQNEAQ (reference sequence). The CDR3 has 12 residues. The CDR3, as DNA: TGTGCCAGCAGCCTTAGGAGAGATACGCAGTATTTT. The encoded protein is CASSLRRDTQYF.

This clonotype was counted ten times or more. The CDR3, as DNA: TGTGCCAGCTCACCCGCCAGGGGGGAGGGCACTGAAGCTTTCTTT. Amino acid sequence: CASSPARGEGTEAFF. The rearrangement uses TRBV18 and TRBJ1-1, with 7 bases identical to TRBD1. V lost 3 bases to trimming and J lost 4 bases; unmatched junction nucleotides: 8. The CDR3 sequence is 15 residues long. Per the germline V gene, CDR1 is KGHSH and CDR2 is LQKENI.

This clonotype was detected ten times or more. The CDR3 loop is CASSRWNRQSTGSYNEQFF. CDR3 in DNA: TGCGCCAGCAGTAGATGGAACAGGCAGAGTACTGGATCCTACAATGAGCAGTTCTTC. The chain employs TRBV5-1 and TRBJ2-1; possible D gene TRBD1, 5 bases. The CDR3 runs to 19 residues. Trimming stripped 5 bases from V and 1 base from J, with 25 bases between. Germline lookup yields CDR1 SGHRS and CDR2 YFSETQ.

This sequence joins TRBV5-4 and TRBJ2-5; TRBD2 matches at 8 bases. Losses at the gene ends were 4 bases for V and 1 base for J; bases not matched to a gene: 3. The CDR3 is 14 residues long. Germline-derived CDR1 and CDR2 are SGHNT and YYREEE (reference sequence). DNA for the CDR3: TGTGCCAGCAGCACCGCGGGGGGCCAAGAGACCCAGTACTTC. Its protein product is CASSTAGGQETQYF.

This clonotype has ten or more counts. This chain joins TRBV29-1 and TRBJ2-5; tentative D call: TRBD1 (7 bases). In germline, CDR1 is SQVTM, CDR2 ANQGSEA. CDR3 length: 13 amino acids. V was cut by 2 bases and J by 6 bases, with 13 bases left in between. The CDR3: CSVELAGGKTQYF. CDR3 nucleotides: TGCAGCGTTGAACTGGCAGGGGGGAAGACCCAGTACTTC.